This TCR beta chain came from a study of technical replicates of blood from a few donors. TCRdb's table, derived via immunoSEQ multiplex PCR, lists solely in-frame clones and lacks some. The repertoire includes more than 70,000 clones, 75% to 95% of them detected once, and approximately 0.27% sits in the top ten. V was pared by 6 bases and J by 4 bases, with 17 bases between. In germline, CDR1 is SGHRS, CDR2 YFSETQ. The CDR3 consists of 14 residues. The TCR originated in a human donor in good health. The sample comprised T cells isolated from PBMCs. This rearrangement joins TRBV5-1 to TRBJ2-7; D might be TRBD2 (5 bases). This CDR3 is CASTRGGREYEQYF. CDR3 sequence (DNA): TGCGCCAGCACCCGTGGAGGTAGAGAGTACGAGCAGTACTTC.